This is a list of T cell receptor beta chains from one sample in a study of HIV-infected patients and healthy controls. TCRdb re-analysed the 5' RACE reads in MiXCR, keeping a single row per CDR3 protein. The sample has approximately 18,000 distinct CDR3 sequences; roughly 8.2% are singletons. Material: blood. All receptors come from an adult in good health. Both conserved end residues are part of each CDR3. D genes are given only for firm matches. Some rows mark clone size as missing; the rest say once, few, many or name a class of expanded clone.

d_call: -; v_call: TRBV6-1; clone_size: many; j_call: TRBJ1-5; cdr3_nt: TGTGCCAGCAGTGAAATCCAGAGCAATCAGCCCCAGCATTTT; cdr3_aa: CASSEIQSNQPQHF
d_call: -; v_call: TRBV7-8; clone_size: -; j_call: TRBJ1-5; cdr3_nt: TGTGCCAGCAGCCAGGACATTCACAATCAGCCCCAGCATTTT; cdr3_aa: CASSQDIHNQPQHF
d_call: TRBD1; v_call: TRBV2; clone_size: medium-sized; j_call: TRBJ1-2; cdr3_nt: TGTGCCAATAAAACAGGGGAGCCTGGGAATGGCTACACCTTC; cdr3_aa: CANKTGEPGNGYTF
d_call: TRBD1; v_call: TRBV9; clone_size: -; j_call: TRBJ2-5; cdr3_nt: TGTGCCAGCAGCGTAGGTCAGGGGGATGTCGAGACCCAGTACTTC; cdr3_aa: CASSVGQGDVETQYF
d_call: -; v_call: TRBV6-5; clone_size: many; j_call: TRBJ1-1; cdr3_nt: TGTGCCAGCAGTTACGGAGGGCGGAACACTGAAGCTTTCTTT; cdr3_aa: CASSYGGRNTEAFF
d_call: -; v_call: TRBV6-5; clone_size: many; j_call: TRBJ1-2; cdr3_nt: TGTGCCAGCAGTCCAGACAGCTATGGCTACACCTTC; cdr3_aa: CASSPDSYGYTF
d_call: -; v_call: TRBV5-4; clone_size: -; j_call: TRBJ2-1; cdr3_nt: TGTGCCAGCAGCTTATCCGGCTATGAGCAGTTCTTC; cdr3_aa: CASSLSGYEQFF
d_call: TRBD2; v_call: TRBV4-2; clone_size: medium-sized; j_call: TRBJ2-1; cdr3_nt: TGTGCCAGCAGCCAAAGGCTAGCGGGACGCAATGAGCAGTTCTTC; cdr3_aa: CASSQRLAGRNEQFF
d_call: TRBD2; v_call: TRBV4-2; clone_size: many; j_call: TRBJ2-3; cdr3_nt: TGTGCCAGCAGCCAAGATAGCTTCGCGGGAGGGACAACAGATACGCAGTATTTT; cdr3_aa: CASSQDSFAGGTTDTQYF
d_call: TRBD2; v_call: TRBV4-3; clone_size: many; j_call: TRBJ2-1; cdr3_nt: TGCGCCAGCAGCCAAGAGGCTAGCGGGGGGTACAATGAGCAGTTCTTC; cdr3_aa: CASSQEASGGYNEQFF
d_call: -; v_call: TRBV29-1; clone_size: many; j_call: TRBJ1-1; cdr3_nt: TGCAGCGTTGTTACCACTGAAGCTTTCTTT; cdr3_aa: CSVVTTEAFF
d_call: -; v_call: TRBV10-3; clone_size: many; j_call: TRBJ2-1; cdr3_nt: TGTGCCATCAGTGTTGGCGGTAGCTCCTACAATGAGCAGTTCTTC; cdr3_aa: CAISVGGSSYNEQFF